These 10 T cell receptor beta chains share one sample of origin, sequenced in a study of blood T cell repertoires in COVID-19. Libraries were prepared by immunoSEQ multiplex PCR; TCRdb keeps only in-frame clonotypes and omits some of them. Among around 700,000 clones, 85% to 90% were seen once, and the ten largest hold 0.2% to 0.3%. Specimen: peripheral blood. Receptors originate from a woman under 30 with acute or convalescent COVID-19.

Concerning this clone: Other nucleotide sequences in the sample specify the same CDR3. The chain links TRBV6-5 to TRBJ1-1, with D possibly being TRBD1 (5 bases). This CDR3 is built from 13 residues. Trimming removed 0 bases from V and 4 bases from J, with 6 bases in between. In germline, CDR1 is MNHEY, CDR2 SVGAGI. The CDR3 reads CASSYSRGTEAFF. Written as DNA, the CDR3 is TGTGCCAGCAGTTACTCTAGGGGCACTGAAGCTTTCTTT.

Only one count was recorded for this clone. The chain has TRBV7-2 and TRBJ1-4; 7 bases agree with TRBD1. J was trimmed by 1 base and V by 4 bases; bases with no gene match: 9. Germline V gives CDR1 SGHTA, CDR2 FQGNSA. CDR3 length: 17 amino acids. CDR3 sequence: CASSSLRQGGTNEKLFF. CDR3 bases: TGTGCCAGCAGCTCACTCCGACAGGGTGGAACTAATGAAAAACTGTTTTTT.

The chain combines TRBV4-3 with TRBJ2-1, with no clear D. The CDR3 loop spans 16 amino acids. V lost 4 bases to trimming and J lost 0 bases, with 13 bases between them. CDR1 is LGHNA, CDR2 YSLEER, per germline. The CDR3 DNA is TGCGCCAGCAGCCTAATACCCTCGAGCTCCTACAATGAGCAGTTCTTC. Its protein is CASSLIPSSSYNEQFF.

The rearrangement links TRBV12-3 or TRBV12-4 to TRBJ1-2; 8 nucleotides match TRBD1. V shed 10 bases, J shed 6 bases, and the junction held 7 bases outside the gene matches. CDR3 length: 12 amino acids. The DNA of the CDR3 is TGTGCCACCACTCGACAGGGGAATGGCTACACCTTC. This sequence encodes CATTRQGNGYTF.

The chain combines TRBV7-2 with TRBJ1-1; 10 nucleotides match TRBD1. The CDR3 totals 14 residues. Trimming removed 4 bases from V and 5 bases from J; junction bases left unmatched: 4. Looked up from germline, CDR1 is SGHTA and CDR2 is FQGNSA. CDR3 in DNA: TGTGCCAGCAGCTCCCGACAGGGGGCGACTGAAGCTTTCTTT. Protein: CASSSRQGATEAFF.

CDR3 sequence reads: CASSLRPWTGGFSGLYEQYF. For the CDR3, the DNA is TGTGCCAGTAGTTTACGACCTTGGACAGGGGGCTTCTCCGGGCTCTACGAGCAGTACTTC. The chain links TRBV19 to TRBJ2-7; 11 nucleotides line up with TRBD1. Trimming at V came to 5 bases and at J to 3 bases, leaving 21 bases not matched to a gene. The germline V gene encodes CDR1 LNHDA and CDR2 SQIVND (reference sequence). The CDR3 contains 20 residues. Full variable domain (missing parts from reference TRBV19 and TRBJ2-7): DGGITQSPKYLFRKEGQNVTLSCEQNLNHDAMYWYRQDPGQGLRLIYYSQIVNDFQKGDIAEGYSVSREKKESFPLTVTSAQKNPTAFYLCASSLRPWTGGFSGLYEQYFGPGTRLTVT.

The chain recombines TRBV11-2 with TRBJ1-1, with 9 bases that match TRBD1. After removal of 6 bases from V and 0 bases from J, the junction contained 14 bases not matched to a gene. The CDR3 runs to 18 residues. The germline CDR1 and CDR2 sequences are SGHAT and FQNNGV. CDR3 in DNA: TGTGCCAGCAGGACAATATCCGGGACAGGGCTCATGAACACTGAAGCTTTCTTT. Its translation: CASRTISGTGLMNTEAFF.

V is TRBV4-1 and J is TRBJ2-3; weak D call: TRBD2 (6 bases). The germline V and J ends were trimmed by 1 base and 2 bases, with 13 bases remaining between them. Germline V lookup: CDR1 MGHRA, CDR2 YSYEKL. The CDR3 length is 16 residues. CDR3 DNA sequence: TGCGCCAGCAGCCAAGGTCCGGGAGCCTTCACAGATACGCAGTATTTT. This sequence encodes CASSQGPGAFTDTQYF.

CDR3 in DNA: TGCAGCGTTGGTACAGGGAATGGCGAGCAGTACTTC. The encoded protein is CSVGTGNGEQYF. This rearrangement joins TRBV29-1 to TRBJ2-7; tentative D call: TRBD1 (6 bases). The germline V gene encodes CDR1 SQVTM and CDR2 ANQGSEA. V lost 4 bases and J 6 bases, leaving 13 bases between the germline ends. This CDR3 comprises 12 residues.

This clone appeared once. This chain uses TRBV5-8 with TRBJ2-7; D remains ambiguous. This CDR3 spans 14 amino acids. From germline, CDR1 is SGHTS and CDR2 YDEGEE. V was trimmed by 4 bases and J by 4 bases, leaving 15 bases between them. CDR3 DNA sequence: TGTGCCAGCAGCGACCAGGCCAATCCATACGAGCAGTACTTC. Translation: CASSDQANPYEQYF.